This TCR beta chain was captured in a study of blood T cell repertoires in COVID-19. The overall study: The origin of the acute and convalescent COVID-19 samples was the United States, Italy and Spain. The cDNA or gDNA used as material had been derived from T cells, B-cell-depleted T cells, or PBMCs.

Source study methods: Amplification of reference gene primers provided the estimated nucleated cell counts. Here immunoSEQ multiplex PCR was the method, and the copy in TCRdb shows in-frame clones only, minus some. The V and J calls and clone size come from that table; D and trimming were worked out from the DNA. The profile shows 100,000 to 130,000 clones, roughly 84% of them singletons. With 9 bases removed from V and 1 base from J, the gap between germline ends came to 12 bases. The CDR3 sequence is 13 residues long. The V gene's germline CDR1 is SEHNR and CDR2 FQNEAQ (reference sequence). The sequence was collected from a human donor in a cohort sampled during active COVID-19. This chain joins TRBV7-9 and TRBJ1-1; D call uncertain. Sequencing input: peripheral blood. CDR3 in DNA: TGTGCCAGGACCCCCCCTTCGAACACTGAAGCTTTCTTT. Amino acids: CARTPPSNTEAFF. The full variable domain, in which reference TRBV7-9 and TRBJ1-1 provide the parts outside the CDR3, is DTGVSQNPRHKITKRGQNVTFRCDPISEHNRLYWYRQTLGQGPEFLTYFQNEAQLEKSRLLSDRFSAERPKGSFSTLEIQRTEQGDSAMYLCARTPPSNTEAFFGQGTRLTVV.